What follows are 26 T cell receptor beta chains derived from one specimen sequenced in a study of identical twins (dated by TCRdb to between 2015 and 2016). The library was made by 5' RACE. The reads were generated on an Illumina HiSeq 2000. TCRdb applied fastp at Q25 and MiXCR to the public reads, then kept only in-frame beta chains. Entries are consolidated by CDR3 protein sequence, retaining the most common genes and DNA. Recorded for this sample are roughly 770,000 distinct CDR3 sequences; 15% to 20% of them occurred a single time. About 12% of the sample is held by the ten biggest clonotypes. The data were also submitted as part of a second study, on T cells expressing NK-cell markers.

The sequenced sample was PBMCs. These receptors originate from a woman under 30 in good health.

The CDR3 region is CSARRGTTTDTQYF. DNA of the CDR3: TGCAGCGCCCGAAGGGGAACAACCACAGATACGCAGTATTTT. The chain carries TRBV29-1 and TRBJ2-3; possible D gene TRBD1, 5 bases. Germline assignment: CDR1 SQVTM and CDR2 ANQGSEA. The CDR3 contains 14 residues. The V end lost 7 bases, the J end lost 2 bases, and 16 bases lay between the germline ends.

The genes are TRBV7-9 and TRBJ2-1; D not certain. The CDR3 covers 15 residues. Germline CDR1 reads SEHNR; CDR2 reads FQNEAQ (reference sequence). The V end lost 1 base, the J end lost 4 bases, and 11 bases lay between the germline ends. CDR3 sequence reads: CASSLDSAQYNEQFF. The CDR3 nucleotides are TGTGCCAGCAGCTTAGACAGCGCCCAGTACAATGAGCAGTTCTTC.

This clonotype was detected only a few times. The chain joins TRBV12-3 or TRBV12-4 to TRBJ2-3; no clear D gene. Trimming took 4 bases from V and 5 from J, leaving 10 bases between them. The CDR3 spans 13 residues. CDR3 protein: CASSYPFRDTQYF. The CDR3, as DNA: TGTGCCAGCAGTTACCCCTTCCGAGATACGCAGTATTTT.

This clonotype has a handful of counts. This rearrangement joins TRBV20-1 to TRBJ1-5; maybe TRBD1 (5 bases). The V gene lost 3 bases and the J gene lost 0 bases, with 12 bases spanning the gap. This CDR3 is 15 amino acids long. Germline CDR1 is DFQATT and CDR2 is SNEGSKA (reference sequence). The CDR3 DNA sequence: TGCAGTGCTAGGACAGCCCGGCATAGCAATCAGCCCCAGCATTTT. Its protein is CSARTARHSNQPQHF.

The chain is built from TRBV3-1 and TRBJ2-7, with 9 positions matching TRBD2. J gave up 4 bases and V 1 base, and 5 bases lay outside the gene matches. Germline lookup yields CDR1 LGHDT and CDR2 YNNKEL (reference sequence). This CDR3 has 15 residues. The CDR3 reads CASSQGSGSGYEQYF. DNA of the CDR3: TGTGCCAGCAGCCAAGGTAGCGGGAGTGGTTACGAGCAGTACTTC.

CDR3: CSALDFRGQETQYF. Here the CDR3 DNA reads TGCAGTGCACTGGACTTTAGGGGGCAAGAGACCCAGTACTTC. The chain is built from TRBV20-1 and TRBJ2-5; D may be TRBD1 (6 bases). Germline V CDR1 and CDR2: DFQATT, SNEGSKA (reference sequence). This CDR3 comprises 14 residues. Trimming pared 6 bases from V and 2 bases from J, leaving 16 bases between.

This clonotype has only a few counts. The J gene is TRBJ2-7, the V gene TRBV18; D unresolved. This CDR3 comprises 12 residues. CDR1 and CDR2 (germline): KGHSH, LQKENI. The V and J ends lost 6 bases and 4 bases respectively, with 10 bases between them. CDR3 nucleotides: TGTGCCAGCTCCCCTACTACATACGAGCAGTACTTC. Protein: CASSPTTYEQYF.

V gene TRBV20-1 combines with J gene TRBJ2-1, with 8 bases aligning to TRBD2. CDR1 DFQATT and CDR2 SNEGSKA come from the germline V gene (reference sequence). The ends lost 5 bases at V and 3 bases at J; junction bases unmatched: 6. CDR3 size: 14 residues. CDR3 amino acids: CSASSGGRYNEQFF. The CDR3 nucleotides are TGCAGTGCTTCCAGCGGGGGCCGCTACAATGAGCAGTTCTTC.

This clonotype was recorded a few times. The chain links TRBV6-5 to TRBJ1-1; no clear D gene. V lost 6 bases, J lost 6 bases, and 11 bases lay in between. This CDR3 comprises 12 residues. The germline CDR1 and CDR2 sequences are MNHEY and SVGAGI. CDR3 bases: TGTGCCAGCAGCCACCGTCAGGCTGAAGCTTTCTTT. Its protein product is CASSHRQAEAFF.

This clonotype has just a few counts. The chain has TRBV24-1 and TRBJ2-1, with D uncertain. Trimming stripped 3 bases from V and 4 bases from J, with 6 bases between. From germline, CDR1 is KGHDR and CDR2 SFDVKD. The CDR3 is 13 residues long. CDR3 sequence reads: CATSDQNYNEQFF. In DNA, the CDR3 is TGTGCCACCAGTGATCAGAATTACAATGAGCAGTTCTTC.

A few counts support this clonotype. CDR3 sequence reads: CASSVRPRGLSEQYF. The CDR3 coding sequence is TGTGCCAGCAGCGTAAGACCGCGAGGGCTTTCCGAGCAGTACTTC. This rearrangement joins TRBV9 to TRBJ2-7; perhaps TRBD2 as D (5 bases). CDR1 is SGDLS, CDR2 YYNGEE, per germline. V lost 1 base and J 6 bases, leaving 17 bases between the germline ends. The CDR3 covers 15 residues.

This clonotype was observed a few times. V is TRBV29-1 and J is TRBJ1-4; D possibly corresponds to TRBD1 (5 bases). The CDR3 has 13 amino acids. V was cut by 1 base and J by 7 bases, with 10 bases left in between. Germline assignment: CDR1 SQVTM and CDR2 ANQGSEA. The chain's CDR3 is CSVEAWGSEKLFF. The CDR3 region has the DNA TGCAGCGTTGAAGCGTGGGGGAGTGAAAAACTGTTTTTT.

V gene TRBV10-3 combines with J gene TRBJ2-7; a weak D match, TRBD2 (5 bases). Trimming removed 1 base from V and 10 bases from J, with 11 bases in between. Germline V gives CDR1 ENHRY, CDR2 SYGVKD. The CDR3 extends over 12 amino acids. The CDR3 DNA follows: TGTGCCATCAGTGAGTTGGGAGCATTTCAGTACTTC. Translation gives CAISELGAFQYF.

This chain connects TRBV14 to TRBJ2-7; D remains unclear. The CDR3 has 13 residues. Between the trimmed V and J ends, which lost 3 bases and 3 bases, there was a span of 9 bases. Germline lookup yields CDR1 SGHDN and CDR2 FVKESK. CDR3 nucleotide sequence: TGTGCCAGCAGCCAGGGCGACCACTACGAGCAGTACTTC. This gives the protein CASSQGDHYEQYF.

This clonotype was found a few times. V gene TRBV20-1 combines with J gene TRBJ2-7; 7 bases are shared with TRBD2. The trim removed 1 base at V and 4 bases at J, leaving 13 bases unmatched. The CDR3 length is 16 residues. Germline V gene lookup returns CDR1 DFQATT and CDR2 SNEGSKA (reference sequence). The CDR3 DNA is TGCAGTGCTAGAGCTTTTGGGGCGGGACTAAAATACGAGCAGTACTTC. This sequence encodes CSARAFGAGLKYEQYF.

A few counts support this clonotype. J is TRBJ2-5 and V is TRBV12-3 or TRBV12-4, with a possible D match to TRBD2 (5 bases). The CDR3 runs to 13 residues. V lost 6 bases to trimming and J lost 5 bases, with 13 bases between them. The CDR3: CASRPDWAETQYF. The CDR3 DNA reads as TGTGCCAGCAGGCCGGACTGGGCGGAGACCCAGTACTTC.

As DNA, the CDR3 is TGTGCCAGCAGCTTGGGACGGCGGGGGCCACGGGTTGAGCAGTTCTTC. Translated: CASSLGRRGPRVEQFF. The rearrangement links TRBV7-2 to TRBJ2-1, with D possibly TRBD2 on 7 matching bases. Germline lookup yields CDR1 SGHTA and CDR2 FQGNSA. The CDR3 covers 16 residues. V was shortened by 3 bases and J by 9 bases, with 21 bases between the two germline ends.

In its sample, this clonotype was seen a few times. The rearrangement links TRBV20-1 to TRBJ1-4; 7 bases match TRBD1. CDR1 DFQATT and CDR2 SNEGSKA come from the germline V gene (reference sequence). V dropped 3 bases and J dropped 7; count of bases not matched to a gene: 8. The CDR3 length is 14 residues. For the CDR3, the DNA is TGCAGTGCTAGCCGACCCAGGGGGAGTGAAAAACTGTTTTTT. This encodes CSASRPRGSEKLFF.

There are a few counts of this clonotype. This sequence joins TRBV11-2 and TRBJ1-2; TRBD1 aligns across 11 bases. Trimming at V came to 5 bases and at J to 10 bases, leaving 15 bases not matched to a gene. This CDR3 has 16 residues. The germline V gene has CDR1 SGHAT and CDR2 FQNNGV. The CDR3 loop reads CASSRVPSGQGVLYTF. The CDR3 DNA reads as TGTGCCAGCAGCCGAGTCCCCTCGGGACAGGGGGTGCTCTACACCTTC.

In its sample, this clonotype was seen a few times. The chain combines TRBV12-3 or TRBV12-4 with TRBJ1-2; D gene uncertain. CDR3 length: 14 amino acids. V was cut by 5 bases and J by 4 bases, with 14 bases left in between. DNA of the CDR3: TGTGCCAGCAGTCCTAACACCCCGGGCTATGGCTACACCTTC. Translated: CASSPNTPGYGYTF.

The chain links TRBV4-3 to TRBJ2-2, with TRBD1 identical over 8 bases. Germline V lookup: CDR1 LGHNA, CDR2 YSLEER. The CDR3 consists of 16 residues. J gave up 7 bases and V 0 bases, and 7 bases lay outside the gene matches. CDR3 loop: CASSQDTRGRVGELFF. The CDR3 nucleotides are TGCGCCAGCAGCCAAGATACCAGGGGGCGGGTCGGGGAGCTGTTTTTT.

In this sample, this clonotype turned up many times. This chain connects TRBV12-3 or TRBV12-4 to TRBJ2-5, with D hard to call. Trimming stripped 3 bases from V and 5 bases from J, with 7 bases between. The CDR3 is 12 residues long. CDR3 region: CASSFGSETQYF. The CDR3 coding sequence is TGTGCCAGCAGTTTTGGATCTGAGACCCAGTACTTC.

The rearrangement uses TRBV12-3 or TRBV12-4 and TRBJ1-5, with D hard to call. The V gene lost 7 bases and the J gene lost 9 bases, with 19 bases spanning the gap. CDR3 length: 14 amino acids. The CDR3 loop is CASIRQGLRGPQHF. The CDR3 DNA reads TGTGCCAGCATTAGGCAAGGACTACGGGGGCCCCAGCATTTT.

This clonotype was seen at least ten times. The rearrangement uses TRBV20-1 and TRBJ2-1, with D possibly TRBD2 on 6 matching bases. The germline V and J ends were trimmed by 4 bases and 9 bases, with 19 bases remaining between them. CDR1 DFQATT and CDR2 SNEGSKA come from the germline V gene (reference sequence). The CDR3 is made up of 14 amino acids. This CDR3 is CSANERLDISEQFF. CDR3 DNA sequence: TGCAGTGCTAACGAAAGACTAGATATCAGTGAGCAGTTCTTC.

The rearrangement uses TRBV7-2 and TRBJ1-4; TRBD1 might be the D (5 bases). The CDR3 extends over 14 amino acids. The V end lost 5 bases, the J end lost 8 bases, and 15 bases lay between the germline ends. CDR1 SGHTA and CDR2 FQGNSA come from the germline V gene. CDR3 nucleotides: TGTGCCAGCAGCGTCAGGGCAACCGGGGAAAAACTGTTTTTT. Its translation is CASSVRATGEKLFF.

This clonotype showed up just a few times. The chain combines TRBV20-1 with TRBJ2-3; 9 positions agree with TRBD2. V lost 8 bases and J lost 2; bases outside the gene matches: 11. The CDR3 runs 15 residues. Germline V gene data show CDR1 as DFQATT and CDR2 as SNEGSKA (reference sequence). The CDR3 spells CSCSGSQFFTDTQYF. CDR3 sequence (DNA): TGCAGTTGTAGCGGGAGCCAATTTTTCACAGATACGCAGTATTTT.